These T cell receptor beta chains were read from a single sample in a study of T cells in localized non-small cell lung cancer. Here immunoSEQ multiplex PCR was the method, and the copy in TCRdb shows in-frame clones only, minus some. Of about 21,000 clones listed, approximately 81% are singletons. The specimen comprised PBMCs, sampled before any cancer treatment. These TCRs come from a woman aged 40-69 years with stage II squamous cell lung carcinoma. CDR3s include the opening cysteine and the closing phenylalanine or tryptophan. Fields, in order: D gene, CDR3 length, clone size, J gene, V gene, CDR3 DNA, CDR3 protein. D genes are given only for firm matches. Size tells how often a clone was seen (once, few, many) or the class of an expanded clone, and some rows leave it out.

TRBD1 | 15 | - | TRBJ2-2 | TRBV5-8 | TGTGCCAGCAGCTTGGCCGGGACAGGGACCGGGGAGCTGTTTTTT | CASSLAGTGTGELFF
- | 13 | - | TRBJ2-1 | TRBV5-6 | TGTGCCAGCAGCTTGGTCGGGTACGATGAGCAGTTCTTC | CASSLVGYDEQFF
TRBD1 | 14 | once | TRBJ2-1 | TRBV6-4 | TGTGCCAGCAGTGTGGTACAGGGGGCTGGTGAGCAGTTCTTC | CASSVVQGAGEQFF
TRBD1 | 14 | - | TRBJ2-7 | TRBV28 | TGTGCCAGCACCCCTGGGACAGGGTACGACGAGCAGTACTTC | CASTPGTGYDEQYF
TRBD2 | 17 | - | TRBJ2-3 | TRBV5-1 | TGCGCCAGCAGCCCTGGGACTAGCGGGAACCCCACAGATACGCAGTATTTT | CASSPGTSGNPTDTQYF
- | 15 | once | TRBJ2-7 | TRBV4-3 | TGCGCCAGCAGCCAAGAGGACGGATTCTCCTACGAGCAGTACTTC | CASSQEDGFSYEQYF
- | 13 | few | TRBJ1-1 | TRBV5-1 | TGCGCCAGCAGCACGGCCACGAACACTGAAGCTTTCTTT | CASSTATNTEAFF
- | 18 | - | TRBJ2-2 | TRBV7-9 | TGTGCCAGCAGCTTAGAAGGTTGGTGGCAGACTTACACCGGGGAGCTGTTTTTT | CASSLEGWWQTYTGELFF
- | 15 | - | TRBJ2-1 | TRBV4-3 | TGCGCCAGCAGCCAAGAGCGGTCAGGGTTCAATGAGCAGTTCTTC | CASSQERSGFNEQFF
TRBD2 | 15 | once | TRBJ2-7 | TRBV19 | TGTGCCAGTAGTCCTACTAGCGCTGGGGGTTACGAGCAGTACTTC | CASSPTSAGGYEQYF
- | 17 | - | TRBJ2-3 | TRBV5-1 | TGCGCCAGCAGCTTGCGAGGGGCCTCCGGAGGCACAGATACGCAGTATTTT | CASSLRGASGGTDTQYF
TRBD1 | 14 | - | TRBJ2-7 | TRBV7-2 | TGTGCCAGCAGCTGGGACAGGGCAACGGGTGAGCAGTACTTC | CASSWDRATGEQYF